Below are 29 T cell receptor beta chains sequenced from a single sample in a study of regulatory T cells in long-lasting Graves disease. Relying on iRepertoire HTBI primers and Arm-PCR of CDR3 regions, the team built TCR beta libraries. TCRdb processed the multiplex PCR reads anew with MiXCR; each CDR3 protein has one entry. The sample shows about 660,000 distinct CDR3 sequences, around 30% of them seen only once. Indicated time point: persistent/refractory GD, antithyroid drugs over 5 years with positive TRAb. TCR sequences were obtained from RNA taken from PBMCs. The specimen comprised peripheral blood mononuclear cells (PBMCs), sampled when the disease was refractory, from a patient treated with antithyroid drugs. Receptors originate from a female donor with Graves disease.

This clonotype has only a few counts. The CDR3 DNA reads as TGCAGTGCTCCGTCGGGACAGCAGAATCAGCCCCAGCATTTT. It encodes CSAPSGQQNQPQHF. The gene calls are TRBV20-1 and TRBJ1-5; 7 bases align to TRBD1. V lost 5 bases, J lost 4 bases, and 8 bases stayed unmatched. CDR1 and CDR2 (germline): DFQATT, SNEGSKA (reference sequence). This CDR3 has 14 amino acids.

V usage is TRBV13 and J usage is TRBJ1-5; 12 nucleotides line up with TRBD1. CDR3 length: 19 residues. The V gene end was trimmed by 2 bases and the J gene end by 4 bases; junction bases not matched to a gene: 12. Looked up from germline, CDR1 is PRHDT and CDR2 is FYEKMQ (reference sequence). DNA of the CDR3: TGTGCCAGCAGCTTAACCGGGACAGGGGGCTGGGTTGGGAATCAGCCCCAGCATTTT. It codes for CASSLTGTGGWVGNQPQHF.

A note on this clonotype: Just one base apart from a much larger clone, this may be a read error. The rearrangement links TRBV11-2 to TRBJ1-4; 8 bases map to TRBD1. This CDR3 comprises 15 residues. Germline CDR1 reads SGHAT; CDR2 reads FQNNGV. CDR3 residues: CASSPRQGNNENLFF. The DNA of the CDR3 is TGTGCCAGCAGCCCAAGACAGGGGAATAATGAAAACCTGTTTTTT.

The rearrangement joins TRBV5-1 to TRBJ1-4; 7 bases are shared with TRBD1. Germline CDR1 is SGHRS and CDR2 is YFSETQ. The CDR3 totals 16 residues. V lost 0 bases and J lost 8; bases outside the gene matches: 10. CDR3 amino acids: CASSLAGGGIGEKLFF. The CDR3 nucleotides read TGCGCCAGCAGCTTGGCAGGGGGGGGCATAGGAGAAAAACTGTTTTTT.

This sequence joins TRBV19 and TRBJ1-4, with a tentative D call TRBD1 (6 bases). Germline CDR1 reads LNHDA; CDR2 reads SQIVND (reference sequence). V was clipped by 8 bases and J by 8 bases, with 15 bases between them. The CDR3 length is 13 residues. The CDR3 sequence is CASAFTGLEKLFF. As DNA, the CDR3 is TGTGCCAGTGCGTTCACAGGGCTCGAAAAACTGTTTTTT.

The chain is built from TRBV10-1 and TRBJ2-7, with D possibly being TRBD1 or TRBD2 (6 bases each). Germline values: CDR1 WNHNN, CDR2 SYGVQD (reference sequence). V was pared by 2 bases and J by 5 bases, with 10 bases between. This CDR3 comprises 13 residues. The CDR3 sequence: CASSENGGHEQYF. CDR3 nucleotides: TGCGCCAGCAGTGAGAACGGGGGCCACGAGCAGTACTTC.

This clonotype was seen a few times. The rearrangement joins TRBV30 to TRBJ2-7; TRBD1 matches at 9 bases. Unmatched junction bases numbered 1, after V lost 1 base and J lost 6 bases. The CDR3 length is 12 residues. Germline loops: CDR1 GTSNPN, CDR2 SVGIG (reference sequence). CDR3 loop: CAWSADRGEQYF. The CDR3 DNA sequence: TGTGCCTGGAGTGCGGACAGGGGCGAGCAGTACTTC.

The chain uses TRBV20-1 and TRBJ1-6; TRBD1 is a possible D gene (6 bases). From germline, CDR1 is DFQATT and CDR2 SNEGSKA (reference sequence). V was pared by 3 bases and J by 13 bases, with 22 bases between. This CDR3 has 15 residues. CDR3 loop: CSARDGQSRIHPLHF. The CDR3 nucleotides read TGCAGTGCTAGGGATGGACAGTCTAGGATTCACCCCCTCCACTTT.

This clonotype was observed a few times. CDR3 nucleotides: TGTGCCAGCAGCGTAGAAGACAGCTTCTCTGGAAACACCATATATTTT. As protein: CASSVEDSFSGNTIYF. The chain carries TRBV9 and TRBJ1-3; tentatively, D is TRBD1 (5 bases). V gave up 0 bases and J gave up 0 bases, with 10 bases separating them. This CDR3 is built from 16 residues. CDR1 and CDR2 from the germline V gene are SGDLS and YYNGEE.

This clonotype was recorded a few times. V and J are TRBV20-1 and TRBJ1-1; 7 bases line up with TRBD1. Trimming removed 1 base from V and 1 base from J; junction bases left unmatched: 6. This CDR3 is 15 amino acids long. CDR1 and CDR2 (germline): DFQATT, SNEGSKA (reference sequence). In nucleotides, the CDR3 is TGCAGTGCTAGAGCTCGGGAGGGGGCGAACACTGAAGCTTTCTTT. It codes for CSARAREGANTEAFF.

This chain links TRBV20-1 with TRBJ1-2, with no clear D. There are 10 residues in the CDR3. The V end lost 7 bases, the J end lost 13 bases, and 16 bases lay between the germline ends. Germline CDR1 reads DFQATT; CDR2 reads SNEGSKA (reference sequence). The CDR3 is CSGLDRYFTF. In DNA form, the CDR3 reads TGCAGTGGGCTTGATCGATATTTCACCTTC.

The rearrangement joins TRBV11-1 to TRBJ2-7; possibly TRBD2 for D (6 bases). The CDR3 runs 15 residues. Germline CDR1 SGHAT, CDR2 FQDESV (reference sequence). Trimming shortened V by 5 bases and J by 5 bases, and 19 bases separated the two germline ends. CDR3: CASSQGGAVSHEQYF. The CDR3 coding sequence is TGTGCCAGCAGCCAAGGAGGGGCCGTTTCCCACGAGCAGTACTTC.

This clonotype was seen many times. The chain is built from TRBV2 and TRBJ2-5, with 10 bases matching TRBD1. The trim removed 7 bases at V and 5 bases at J, leaving 7 bases unmatched. CDR1 is SNHLY, CDR2 FYNNEI, per germline. This CDR3 has 14 amino acids. The chain's CDR3 is CASKLTGGSETQYF. CDR3 DNA sequence: TGTGCCAGCAAACTGACAGGGGGCAGCGAGACCCAGTACTTC.

The chain uses TRBV19 and TRBJ2-5; 9 nucleotides align to TRBD1. V lost 3 bases to trimming and J lost 2 bases; unmatched junction nucleotides: 4. Germline CDR1 LNHDA, CDR2 SQIVND (reference sequence). The CDR3 contains 15 residues. DNA for the CDR3: TGTGCCAGTAGTATTTCGGACAGGGGACAAGAGACCCAGTACTTC. It encodes CASSISDRGQETQYF.

This clonotype was counted only a few times. The chain has TRBV7-9 and TRBJ2-7, with D maybe TRBD1 (6 bases). V shed 4 bases and J shed 3 bases, with 16 bases lying between them. CDR1 and CDR2 from the germline V gene are SEHNR and FQNEAQ (reference sequence). The CDR3 sequence is 15 residues long. In DNA, the CDR3 is TGTGCCAGCAGCTCCACGACAGGTAAACTCTACGAGCAGTACTTC. Translated: CASSSTTGKLYEQYF.

In its sample, this clonotype was seen a few times. The CDR3 DNA reads TGTGCCAGCAGTTTCCGAGGGTTGGGACAGGGGGGCGGAAGAAGCAATCAGCCCCAGCATTTT. Encoded protein: CASSFRGLGQGGGRSNQPQHF. The chain has TRBV12-3 or TRBV12-4 and TRBJ1-5; 11 bases map to TRBD1. V lost 3 bases, J lost 1 base, and 17 bases stayed unmatched. The CDR3 runs 21 residues.

The rearrangement joins TRBV5-1 to TRBJ1-2; D remains unclear. In germline, CDR1 is SGHRS, CDR2 YFSETQ. V lost 0 bases and J lost 7, with 16 bases in between. The CDR3 has 15 amino acids. The CDR3 loop reads CASSLEFPVRSGYTF. The DNA of the CDR3 is TGCGCCAGCAGCTTGGAGTTCCCTGTCAGATCTGGCTACACCTTC. Variable domain in full (rest from reference TRBV5-1 and TRBJ1-2): KAGVTQTPRYLIKTRGQQVTLSCSPISGHRSVSWYQQTPGQGLQFLFEYFSETQRNKGNFPGRFSGRQFSNSRSEMNVSTLELGDSALYLCASSLEFPVRSGYTFGSGTRLTVV.

Ten or more counts support this clonotype. The chain uses TRBV6-1 and TRBJ2-7; TRBD1 aligns across 10 bases. Per the germline V gene, CDR1 is MNHNS and CDR2 is SASEGT. This CDR3 has 13 amino acids. The ends lost 6 bases at V and 4 bases at J; junction bases unmatched: 3. The CDR3 DNA is TGTGCCAGCAGGAGACAGGGGGCGTACGAGCAGTACTTC. The encoded protein is CASRRQGAYEQYF.

This clonotype was counted a few times. The chain has TRBV6-1 and TRBJ2-7, with D tentatively TRBD2 (6 bases). The germline V gene has CDR1 MNHNS and CDR2 SASEGT. V was shortened by 6 bases and J by 0 bases, with 18 bases between the two germline ends. This CDR3 spans 16 amino acids. The CDR3 DNA sequence: TGTGCCAGCAGCAGAGCTTTTCGGGGGAGCTCCTACGAGCAGTACTTC. This encodes CASSRAFRGSSYEQYF.

J is TRBJ2-7 and V is TRBV5-4; D uncertain. The CDR3 is 13 amino acids. With 4 bases removed from V and 5 bases from J, the gap between germline ends came to 13 bases. Germline V gene sequence: CDR1 SGHNT, CDR2 YYREEE (reference sequence). CDR3 nucleotide sequence: TGTGCCAGCAGCCTAACAACGGCGGACGAGCAGTACTTC. It codes for CASSLTTADEQYF.

J is TRBJ2-5 and V is TRBV12-3 or TRBV12-4; 7 bases agree with TRBD1. Unmatched junction bases numbered 5, after V lost 5 bases and J lost 2 bases. This CDR3 has 14 residues. Written as DNA, the CDR3 is TGTGCCAGCAGTAAACCGGGACAGCAAGAGACCCAGTACTTC. Translation: CASSKPGQQETQYF.

This clonotype was observed a few times. The rearrangement joins TRBV5-1 to TRBJ1-2; D is perhaps TRBD1 (5 bases). Germline V CDR1 and CDR2: SGHRS, YFSETQ. V lost 1 base and J lost 8, with 12 bases in between. CDR3 size: 13 residues. The CDR3, as DNA: TGCGCCAGCAGCTTGAGTAGGGGCGAAGGCTACACCTTC. Protein sequence: CASSLSRGEGYTF.

The chain carries TRBV7-9 and TRBJ1-2, with 8 bases that match TRBD1. Germline V gene lookup returns CDR1 SEHNR and CDR2 FQNEAQ (reference sequence). The CDR3 has 14 residues. J lost 0 bases, V lost 5 bases, and 2 bases had no gene match. The DNA of the CDR3 is TGTGCCAGCAGCCGGGACAGGTCTAACTATGGCTACACCTTC. Its translation: CASSRDRSNYGYTF.

This clonotype has at least ten counts. The CDR3 is CATLGGVETQYF. Written as DNA, the CDR3 is TGTGCCACTCTAGGGGGTGTGGAGACCCAGTACTTC. The chain recombines TRBV6-1 with TRBJ2-5; the D gene is possibly TRBD1 (6 bases). Trimming shortened V by 10 bases and J by 5 bases, and 14 bases separated the two germline ends. Germline CDR1 MNHNS, CDR2 SASEGT. This CDR3 spans 12 amino acids.

This CDR3 reads CSVEVWGAAEAFF. CDR3 coding DNA: TGCAGCGTTGAAGTTTGGGGGGCGGCTGAAGCTTTCTTT. The V call is TRBV29-1, the J call TRBJ1-1; TRBD1 is a possible D gene (6 bases). Between the trimmed V and J ends, which lost 1 base and 6 bases, there was a span of 12 bases. Germline CDR1 SQVTM, CDR2 ANQGSEA. This CDR3 is built from 13 residues.

This chain connects TRBV20-1 to TRBJ2-1, with 12 positions matching TRBD2. J lost 10 bases, V lost 3 bases, and 7 bases had no gene match. Germline values: CDR1 DFQATT, CDR2 SNEGSKA (reference sequence). This CDR3 is 14 amino acids long. CDR3: CSASPGLAGPEQFF. CDR3 sequence (DNA): TGCAGTGCTAGCCCGGGACTAGCGGGCCCCGAGCAGTTCTTC.

The chain carries TRBV30 and TRBJ1-1; 9 bases align to TRBD1. CDR1 is GTSNPN, CDR2 SVGIG, per germline (reference sequence). Germline trimming cut 5 bases from V and 3 bases from J; bases unmatched to any gene: 10. CDR3 length equals 15 residues. The DNA for the CDR3 is TGTGCCTGGGGCGGGCAGGACAGGGGAGACACTGAAGCTTTCTTT. It translates to CAWGGQDRGDTEAFF.

The J gene is TRBJ1-1, the V gene TRBV6-2 or TRBV6-3; a possible D gene is TRBD1 (5 bases). From germline, CDR1 is MNHEY and CDR2 SVGEGT. Trimming stripped 2 bases from V and 6 bases from J, with 25 bases between. The CDR3 runs 18 residues. The CDR3 coding sequence is TGTGCCAGCAGTTACCCCGGGGGGGTCCGGACGACCGGGTCTGAAGCTTTCTTT. Translating it yields CASSYPGGVRTTGSEAFF.

CDR3 in amino acids: CASSSSPGTGLFF. In nucleotides, the CDR3 is TGTGCCAGCAGCTCTAGTCCCGGGACAGGGCTGTTTTTT. The chain combines TRBV7-7 with TRBJ1-4; 9 bases are shared with TRBD1. CDR1 SSHAT and CDR2 FNYEAQ come from the germline V gene (reference sequence). The CDR3 consists of 13 residues. The junction had 8 bases not matched to a gene; V was cut back by 4 bases and J by 14 bases.